The clone carrying this TCR beta chain was observed many times. The CDR3 length is 16 residues. With 6 bases removed from V and 2 bases from J, the gap between germline ends came to 19 bases. Germline loops: CDR1 SGDLS, CDR2 YYNGEE. The data were taken from a study of metastatic and nonmetastatic thyroid tumors. MiXCR re-clonotyped the PCR reads for TCRdb. The table has about 41,000 clones, approximately 28% seen once. Thyroid surgery was preceded by no treatment in any patient. Sequenced sample: blood. The chain employs TRBV9 and TRBJ2-3; TRBD1 might be the D (6 bases). This TCR was sampled from a male donor with papillary thyroid cancer or a benign thyroid nodule (not recorded which). Some clones in this sample may be carry-over from other donors' samples. The CDR3 loop reads CASTPRQDGATDTQYF. CDR3 sequence (DNA): TGTGCCAGCACTCCCCGACAGGACGGAGCCACAGATACGCAGTATTTT.